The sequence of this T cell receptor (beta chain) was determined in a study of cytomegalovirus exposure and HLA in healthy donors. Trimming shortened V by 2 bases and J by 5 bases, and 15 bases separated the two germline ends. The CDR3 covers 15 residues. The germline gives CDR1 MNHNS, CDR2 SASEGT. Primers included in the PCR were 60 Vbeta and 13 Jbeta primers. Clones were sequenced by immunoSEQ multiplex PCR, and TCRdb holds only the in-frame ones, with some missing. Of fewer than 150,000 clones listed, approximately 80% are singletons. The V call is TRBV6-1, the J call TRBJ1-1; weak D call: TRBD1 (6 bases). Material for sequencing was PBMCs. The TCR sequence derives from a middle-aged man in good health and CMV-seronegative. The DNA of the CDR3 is TGTGCCAGCAGTGAAATACTACAGGGAAAGACTGAAGCTTTCTTT. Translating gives CASSEILQGKTEAFF.